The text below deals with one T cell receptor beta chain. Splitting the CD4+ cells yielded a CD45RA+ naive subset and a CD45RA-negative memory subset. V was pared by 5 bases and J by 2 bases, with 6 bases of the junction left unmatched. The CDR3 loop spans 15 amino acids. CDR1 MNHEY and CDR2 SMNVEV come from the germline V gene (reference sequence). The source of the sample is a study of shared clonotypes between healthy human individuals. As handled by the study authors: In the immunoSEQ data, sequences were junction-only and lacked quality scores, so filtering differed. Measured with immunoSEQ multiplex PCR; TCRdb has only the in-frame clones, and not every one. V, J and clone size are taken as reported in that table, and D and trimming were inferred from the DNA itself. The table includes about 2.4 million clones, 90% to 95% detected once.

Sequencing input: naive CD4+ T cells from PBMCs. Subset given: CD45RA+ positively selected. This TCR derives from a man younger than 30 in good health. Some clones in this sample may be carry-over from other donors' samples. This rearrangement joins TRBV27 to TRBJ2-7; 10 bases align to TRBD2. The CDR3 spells CASSRASGRAYEQYF. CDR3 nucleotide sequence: TGTGCCAGCAGTCGAGCCAGCGGGAGGGCCTACGAGCAGTACTTC.